What follows are 25 T cell receptor beta chains derived from one specimen sequenced in a study of shared clonotypes between healthy human individuals. Sequencing was performed with immunoSEQ multiplex PCR; in TCRdb, only in-frame clones are kept and a portion is missing. The table lists a few million clones, just over 90% of them singletons. The material sequenced was naive CD4+ T cells sorted from blood. Subset noted: CD45RA+ positively selected. The receptor source for this set is a young man in good health.

The CDR3 DNA sequence: TGTGCCAGCAGTTTGGCCCCGGGGGACCGCAATCAGCCCCAGCATTTT. Translated, it gives CASSLAPGDRNQPQHF. The V call is TRBV28, the J call TRBJ1-5, with TRBD1 as a possible D gene (5 bases). The V end was cut by 3 bases, the J end by 2 bases, with 14 bases between. The CDR3 consists of 16 residues. Germline CDR1 is MDHEN and CDR2 is SYDVKM.

V usage is TRBV21-1 and J usage is TRBJ1-1; the D call TRBD1 from the table was never checked on the DNA. TRBV21-1 is described as a pseudogene. CDR3 length: 14 amino acids. CDR3 coding DNA: TGTGCCAGCAGCAAGCGTCAGGGGAACACTGAAGCTTTCTTT. It is translated as CASSKRQGNTEAFF.

V and J are TRBV7-9 and TRBJ2-2; D unresolved. Per the germline V gene, CDR1 is SEHNR and CDR2 is FQNEAQ (reference sequence). This CDR3 spans 17 amino acids. Trimming took 5 bases from V and 1 from J, leaving 17 bases between them. The CDR3 loop is CASSPKRVEKNTGELFF. CDR3 sequence (DNA): TGTGCCAGCAGCCCCAAACGGGTAGAGAAGAACACCGGGGAGCTGTTTTTT.

This sequence joins TRBV2 and TRBJ2-1, with D perhaps TRBD1 (6 bases). V gave up 8 bases and J gave up 2 bases, with 13 bases separating them. Germline V gene lookup returns CDR1 SNHLY and CDR2 FYNNEI. This CDR3 has 14 residues. This CDR3 is CASQGSPPYNEQFF. CDR3 sequence (DNA): TGTGCCAGCCAGGGGAGCCCACCCTACAATGAGCAGTTCTTC.

The V call is TRBV30, the J call TRBJ2-1, with TRBD1 identical over 8 bases. The CDR3 spans 13 residues. CDR1 and CDR2 from the germline V gene are GTSNPN and SVGIG (reference sequence). V lost 4 bases, J lost 10 bases, and 9 bases stayed unmatched. CDR3 sequence: CAWKRTGLGEQFF. CDR3 nucleotide sequence: TGTGCCTGGAAAAGGACAGGGCTGGGGGAGCAGTTCTTC.

A few counts support this clone. Additional DNA sequences in this sample encode the identical CDR3. This sequence joins TRBV5-4 and TRBJ1-1; D is possibly TRBD1 (5 bases). The V and J ends lost 3 bases and 2 bases respectively, with 14 bases between them. The CDR3 sequence is 15 residues long. Germline-derived CDR1 and CDR2 are SGHNT and YYREEE (reference sequence). The CDR3 loop reads CASSSGLTGNTEAFF. CDR3 DNA: TGTGCCAGCAGCTCGGGACTTACGGGAAACACTGAAGCTTTCTTT.

The chain has TRBV27 and TRBJ2-3, with a possible D match to TRBD1 (5 bases). This CDR3 contains 14 residues. The germline V gene encodes CDR1 MNHEY and CDR2 SMNVEV (reference sequence). The V and J ends lost 5 bases and 8 bases respectively, with 17 bases between them. CDR3 nucleotides: TGTGCCAGCAGTCCCCGGACATCAGATGGTACGCAGTATTTT. Its protein product is CASSPRTSDGTQYF.

This chain links TRBV6-1 with TRBJ2-7; 10 positions agree with TRBD1. The V segment lost 6 bases and the J segment 7 bases; nucleotides outside the gene matches: 9. Germline values: CDR1 MNHNS, CDR2 SASEGT. The CDR3 contains 14 residues. Here the CDR3 reads CASRGGDRGREQYF. CDR3 coding DNA: TGTGCCAGCAGGGGGGGGGACAGGGGTCGTGAGCAGTACTTC.

V usage is TRBV7-2 and J usage is TRBJ1-5; no firm D call. Germline V gives CDR1 SGHTA, CDR2 FQGNSA. Trimming removed 4 bases at V and 7 bases at J, with 20 bases between. The CDR3 consists of 16 residues. Here the CDR3 DNA reads TGTGCCAGCAGCTCCCGCCCGTCCGAGGGTTACCAGCCCCAGCATTTT. Translated, it gives CASSSRPSEGYQPQHF. The full variable domain, rest sourced from reference TRBV7-2 and TRBJ1-5, is GAGVSQSPSNKVTEKGKDVELRCDPISGHTALYWYRQSLGQGLEFLIYFQGNSAPDKSGLPSDRFSAERTGGSVSTLTIQRTQQEDSAVYLCASSSRPSEGYQPQHFGDGTRLSIL.

V usage is TRBV5-8 and J usage is TRBJ2-4; no clear D. CDR3 length equals 12 residues. Germline V gives CDR1 SGHTS, CDR2 YDEGEE. V gave up 4 bases and J gave up 7 bases, with 9 bases separating them. The CDR3 coding sequence is TGTGCCAGCAGCCCAGTTGGGAACATTCAGTACTTC. It translates to CASSPVGNIQYF.

This chain joins TRBV7-6 and TRBJ2-1; TRBD2 matches 13 bases. The germline gives CDR1 SGHVS, CDR2 FNYEAQ. V lost 5 bases and J lost 6; bases outside the gene matches: 7. This CDR3 has 16 residues. The CDR3 bases are TGTGCCAGCAGCCTTGGGACTAGCGGGACTTCCAATGAGCAGTTCTTC. Protein: CASSLGTSGTSNEQFF.

About this clone itself: Other DNA sequences in the same sample also yield this CDR3. V gene TRBV6-5 combines with J gene TRBJ1-6; no firm D call. The CDR3 is 12 residues long. Germline CDR1 and CDR2: MNHEY and SVGAGI. Trimming removed 6 bases at V and 7 bases at J, with 7 bases between. CDR3 protein: CASRDPNSPLHF. Written as DNA, the CDR3 is TGTGCCAGCAGGGATCCGAATTCACCCCTCCACTTT.

The chain combines TRBV18 with TRBJ1-4, with 8 bases identical to TRBD1. Germline loops: CDR1 KGHSH, CDR2 LQKENI. There are 17 residues in the CDR3. V dropped 1 base and J dropped 8; count of bases not matched to a gene: 12. In nucleotides, the CDR3 is TGTGCCAGCTCACCACTCCTCCTAGACAGGGGAGCCGAAAAACTGTTTTTT. It codes for CASSPLLLDRGAEKLFF.

The chain is built from TRBV14 and TRBJ2-7, with D tentatively TRBD2 (6 bases). The length of the CDR3 is 19 residues. Germline V gives CDR1 SGHDN, CDR2 FVKESK. V was shortened by 1 base and J by 0 bases, with 22 bases between the two germline ends. The CDR3 reads CASSQAQNQGLVFSYEQYF. The DNA of the CDR3 is TGTGCCAGCAGCCAAGCCCAGAATCAGGGACTCGTATTCTCCTACGAGCAGTACTTC.

The chain recombines TRBV10-1 with TRBJ2-3; D gene ambiguous. V lost 3 bases and J 2 bases, leaving 12 bases between the germline ends. CDR1 and CDR2 from the germline V gene are WNHNN and SYGVQD (reference sequence). The CDR3 runs 15 residues. The CDR3 sequence is CASSDSGLVTDTQYF. Written as DNA, the CDR3 is TGCGCCAGCAGTGATTCCGGGCTCGTCACAGATACGCAGTATTTT.

V and J are TRBV18 and TRBJ2-7, with D unclear. V was cut by 3 bases and J by 6 bases, with 15 bases left in between. The CDR3 spans 14 residues. Germline V gene sequence: CDR1 KGHSH, CDR2 LQKENI. CDR3 nucleotides: TGTGCCAGCTCACCCCGCAGTGGGAACCGCGAGCAGTACTTC. This translates into CASSPRSGNREQYF.

The chain combines TRBV5-1 with TRBJ2-2; D is ambiguous. The CDR3 sequence is 15 residues long. Trimming took off 6 bases at V and 6 bases at J, with 18 bases between the two ends. The germline V gene has CDR1 SGHRS and CDR2 YFSETQ. In DNA, the CDR3 is TGCGCCAGCACGTCTTCAGGCCCTCCCGCCGGGGAGCTGTTTTTT. This sequence encodes CASTSSGPPAGELFF.

The V and J genes are TRBV6-7 and TRBJ1-3, with TRBD1 matching over 7 bases. TRBV6-7 is an ORF, with its function uncertain. V was pared by 5 bases and J by 2 bases, with 9 bases of the junction left unmatched. This CDR3 region has 16 residues. Here the CDR3 reads CASSQATGRAGNTIYF. The DNA of the CDR3 is TGTGCCAGCAGTCAAGCGACAGGGAGAGCTGGAAACACCATATATTTT.

The V gene is TRBV6-6, the J gene TRBJ1-1; TRBD1 matches 9 bases. The germline CDR1 and CDR2 sequences are MNHNY and SVGAGI (reference sequence). Trimming removed 6 bases from V and 5 bases from J; junction bases left unmatched: 7. The CDR3 totals 14 residues. CDR3 sequence reads: CASSTQGARTEAFF. CDR3 bases: TGTGCCAGCAGCACACAGGGGGCGCGGACTGAAGCTTTCTTT.

The chain uses TRBV30 and TRBJ1-2, with a weak D call TRBD1 (5 bases). Germline V lookup: CDR1 GTSNPN, CDR2 SVGIG (reference sequence). Between the trimmed V and J ends, which lost 5 bases and 5 bases, there was a span of 24 bases. The CDR3 consists of 16 residues. Written as DNA, the CDR3 is TGTGCCTGGGAAGGAGGTAGGGGCGGGACTCGGTATGGCTACACCTTC. Protein product: CAWEGGRGGTRYGYTF.

The chain recombines TRBV19 with TRBJ2-1; the D is unclear. V lost 4 bases to trimming and J lost 7 bases, with 14 bases between them. CDR1 and CDR2 (germline): LNHDA, SQIVND (reference sequence). The CDR3 is made up of 14 amino acids. CDR3 sequence reads: CASSTDPLGNEQFF. CDR3 nucleotide sequence: TGTGCCAGTAGTACGGACCCCCTGGGGAATGAGCAGTTCTTC.

The DNA for the CDR3 is TGTGCCAGCAGCTCCGCTGGTAGTAGCGGGAGTGGCTACAATGAGCAGTTCTTC. It specifies CASSSAGSSGSGYNEQFF. The rearrangement links TRBV7-9 to TRBJ2-1; the match to TRBD2 covers 9 bases. The J segment lost 3 bases and the V segment lost 4 bases, leaving 13 bases of the junction unmatched. The length of the CDR3 is 18 residues. Germline assignment: CDR1 SEHNR and CDR2 FQNEAQ (reference sequence).

The rearrangement joins TRBV28 to TRBJ1-3; D gene unclear. Germline CDR1 and CDR2: MDHEN and SYDVKM. The CDR3 runs to 12 residues. V lost 5 bases and J 4 bases, leaving 6 bases between the germline ends. The DNA of the CDR3 is TGTGCCAGCAGTACGGGAGGAAACACCATATATTTT. Residues: CASSTGGNTIYF.

The rearrangement joins TRBV19 to TRBJ1-2; weak D call: TRBD1 (6 bases). In germline, CDR1 is LNHDA, CDR2 SQIVND (reference sequence). The V gene lost 6 bases and the J gene lost 4 bases, with 15 bases spanning the gap. The CDR3 is 14 residues long. CDR3 loop: CASSQQGFPYGYTF. The CDR3 nucleotides read TGTGCCAGTAGCCAACAGGGTTTCCCCTATGGCTACACCTTC.

V usage is TRBV10-3 and J usage is TRBJ2-7; 8 positions agree with TRBD1. The CDR3 is 15 residues long. Germline CDR1 ENHRY, CDR2 SYGVKD. V lost 6 bases to trimming and J lost 5 bases; unmatched junction nucleotides: 12. CDR3 DNA sequence: TGTGCCATCAGCGGCTCTCGGCAGGGGGCCGACGAGCAGTACTTC. This codes for CAISGSRQGADEQYF.